Each of the 11 T cell receptor beta chains below was sequenced from the same sample in a study of blood T cell repertoires in COVID-19. Assay: immunoSEQ multiplex PCR; the TCRdb copy retains only in-frame clones and omits some. The table has about 330,000 clones, roughly 90% seen once; the top ten hold 5% to 7.5%. Sequencing used peripheral blood. These receptors were collected from a man aged 18 to 29 who had recovered from COVID-19.

This chain uses TRBV10-1 with TRBJ2-1, with 8 bases identical to TRBD2. The V gene's germline CDR1 is WNHNN and CDR2 SYGVQD (reference sequence). CDR3 length equals 19 residues. With V trimmed by 0 bases and J by 5 bases, 15 bases remained unmatched. Written as DNA, the CDR3 is TGCGCCAGCAGTGAGTCGAGGCTTAGGGCGGGGGGCCCCGACAATGAGCAGTTCTTC. Encoded protein: CASSESRLRAGGPDNEQFF.

This chain joins TRBV4-2 and TRBJ2-3; 11 bases line up with TRBD2. In germline, CDR1 is LGHNA, CDR2 YNFKEQ. The CDR3 runs to 17 residues. The V segment lost 0 bases and the J segment 9 bases; nucleotides outside the gene matches: 11. The CDR3 reads CASSQDSTSGISVTQYF. CDR3 sequence (DNA): TGTGCCAGCAGCCAAGATTCGACTAGCGGGATATCAGTGACGCAGTATTTT.

The V call is TRBV19, the J call TRBJ2-1; TRBD1 might be the D (6 bases). The CDR3 loop spans 15 amino acids. V lost 5 bases, J lost 4 bases, and 15 bases lay in between. CDR1 is LNHDA and CDR2 is SQIVND in the germline V gene (reference sequence). This chain's CDR3 is CASSVGPGDYNEQFF. The CDR3, as DNA: TGTGCCAGTAGTGTCGGGCCAGGGGATTACAATGAGCAGTTCTTC.

The chain couples TRBV19 to TRBJ2-1; weak D call: TRBD1 (6 bases). Trimming shortened V by 6 bases and J by 6 bases, and 12 bases separated the two germline ends. Germline V CDR1 and CDR2: LNHDA, SQIVND (reference sequence). The CDR3 loop spans 13 amino acids. CDR3 in DNA: TGTGCCAGTAGCAATGGACAGCGCAATGAGCAGTTCTTC. Its translation: CASSNGQRNEQFF.

This rearrangement joins TRBV2 to TRBJ2-3, with 9 bases identical to TRBD1. V lost 6 bases and J lost 3; bases outside the gene matches: 10. The CDR3 spans 16 residues. Germline V gives CDR1 SNHLY, CDR2 FYNNEI. CDR3 nucleotides: TGTGCCAGCAGGCTTGGACAGGGGCGAGGAACAGATACGCAGTATTTT. Protein product: CASRLGQGRGTDTQYF.

V is TRBV18 and J is TRBJ2-7; TRBD1 matches 10 bases. This CDR3 spans 15 amino acids. CDR1 and CDR2 (germline): KGHSH, LQKENI. V was clipped by 0 bases and J by 5 bases; unmatched bases: 4. Written as DNA, the CDR3 is TGTGCCAGCTCACCACCCGGACAGGGGGGCAACGAGCAGTACTTC. This translates into CASSPPGQGGNEQYF.

The chain recombines TRBV7-6 with TRBJ1-1; D is possibly TRBD1 (6 bases). The germline V and J ends were trimmed by 4 bases and 2 bases, with 8 bases remaining between them. The CDR3 is made up of 13 amino acids. Looked up from germline, CDR1 is SGHVS and CDR2 is FNYEAQ. Written as DNA, the CDR3 is TGTGCCAGCAGCTCACAGGGCAACACTGAAGCTTTCTTT. Translating gives CASSSQGNTEAFF.

This sequence joins TRBV12-3 or TRBV12-4 and TRBJ2-2; D is perhaps TRBD2 (6 bases). This CDR3 region has 12 residues. V was trimmed by 7 bases and J by 7 bases, leaving 10 bases between them. CDR3 DNA sequence: TGTGCCAGCAATGACGGGGGCGGGGAGCTGTTTTTT. As protein: CASNDGGGELFF.

The chain is built from TRBV5-4 and TRBJ2-1; 8 nucleotides align to TRBD2. There are 15 residues in the CDR3. From germline, CDR1 is SGHNT and CDR2 YYREEE (reference sequence). The junction had 13 bases not matched to a gene; V was cut back by 4 bases and J by 10 bases. CDR3 sequence reads: CASSAGTSYEGEQFF. CDR3 nucleotides: TGTGCCAGCAGCGCCGGGACTAGTTACGAAGGGGAGCAGTTCTTC.

J is TRBJ1-1 and V is TRBV5-6; no clear D. The V gene lost 2 bases and the J gene lost 0 bases, with 8 bases spanning the gap. The CDR3 extends over 14 amino acids. Germline V lookup: CDR1 SGHDT, CDR2 YYEEEE. The CDR3 sequence: CASSFARLNTEAFF. In DNA, the CDR3 is TGTGCCAGCAGCTTCGCCAGGCTGAACACTGAAGCTTTCTTT.

J is TRBJ1-2 and V is TRBV27; D uncertain. The V and J ends lost 3 bases and 5 bases respectively, with 16 bases between them. The germline gives CDR1 MNHEY, CDR2 SMNVEV (reference sequence). The CDR3 is 15 amino acids. Written as DNA, the CDR3 is TGTGCCAGCAGTTTGGCTGGCGGGCCCAGGTATGGCTACACCTTC. Its translation: CASSLAGGPRYGYTF.